What follows is one T cell receptor beta chain and its context. As originally analysed: Amplification from reference gene primers served as the basis for estimated nucleated cell counts. Assay used: immunoSEQ multiplex PCR; TCRdb lists only in-frame clones, some missing. Clone size and V and J calls were adopted from that table, with D and trimming inferred from the DNA. The repertoire consists of about 120,000 clones, with roughly 84% occurring once and the leading ten covering about 3.9%. The data belong to a study of blood T cell repertoires in COVID-19. Study in general: COVID-19 samples, acute and convalescent, were from the United States, Italy and Spain. PBMCs, B-cell-depleted T cells, or T cells provided the cDNA or gDNA that made up the material.

Germline V gene lookup returns CDR1 SGDLS and CDR2 YYNGEE. The junction had 1 base not matched to a gene; V was cut back by 0 bases and J by 0 bases. The CDR3 extends over 15 amino acids. The sequence was obtained from a man aged 55 to 70 with acute or convalescent COVID-19. The rearrangement joins TRBV9 to TRBJ2-3; 7 bases fit TRBD2. Sequencing was performed on peripheral blood. This CDR3 reads CASSVGSGSTDTQYF. CDR3 in DNA: TGTGCCAGCAGCGTAGGTAGCGGGAGCACAGATACGCAGTATTTT.